The 20 T cell receptor beta chains listed next were all sequenced from one sample in a study of T cells expressing NK-cell markers (dated by TCRdb to the early 2020s). Library creation used 5' RACE. The sequencer listed for this sample is Illumina HiSeq 2000. The reads, reprocessed by TCRdb, yield one row per CDR3 protein sequence and no DNA. The sample table on file contains about 160,000 distinct CDR3 sequences. Together, the top ten hold just over 20% of the sample. The sample comprised blood T cells: a sorted CD56 or NKG2C T cell subset, CD4+ or CD8+ T cells, or bulk PBMC T cells (not recorded which). All receptors come from a man between 18 and 69 years old in good health.

V is TRBV5-1 and J is TRBJ2-2; TCRdb reports TRBD1, a call that lacks DNA to check it against. The CDR3 sequence is 19 residues long. Germline assignment: CDR1 SGHRS and CDR2 YFSETQ. The CDR3 loop reads CASSSTGTGVTIYTGELFF. The full variable domain, completed using reference TRBV5-1 and TRBJ2-2, is KAGVTQTPRYLIKTRGQQVTLSCSPISGHRSVSWYQQTPGQGLQFLFEYFSETQRNKGNFPGRFSGRQFSNSRSEMNVSTLELGDSALYLCASSSTGTGVTIYTGELFFGEGSRLTVL.

The rearrangement joins TRBV28 to TRBJ1-2; without DNA, the TCRdb call of TRBD1 cannot be checked. The CDR3 is 13 amino acids. CDR1 and CDR2 from the germline V gene are MDHEN and SYDVKM. The CDR3 protein is CASSLSRGYGYTF.

V usage is TRBV27 and J usage is TRBJ1-1; TCRdb selects TRBD1, and the lack of DNA leaves this call unchecked. Germline loops: CDR1 MNHEY, CDR2 SMNVEV (reference sequence). This CDR3 contains 15 residues. This CDR3 reads CASSNWTGLNTEAFF.

The chain employs TRBV27 and TRBJ1-1. The CDR3 length is 12 residues. Germline CDR1 reads MNHEY; CDR2 reads SMNVEV (reference sequence). CDR3 sequence reads: CASSLSSGEAFF.

The gene calls are TRBV12-5 and TRBJ1-5; the TRBD1 assignment by TCRdb is unverifiable without DNA. CDR1 is LGHNT, CDR2 FRNRAP, per germline. CDR3 length: 16 amino acids. CDR3 amino acids: CASGLVLTGRDQPQHF. Filled out from reference TRBV12-5 and TRBJ1-5, the complete variable domain reads DARVTQTPRHKVTEMGQEVTMRCQPILGHNTVFWYRQTMMQGLELLAYFRNRAPLDDSGMPKDRFSAEMPDATLATLKIQPSEPRDSAVYFCASGLVLTGRDQPQHFGDGTRLSIL.

The chain has TRBV4-2 and TRBJ1-2; TCRdb indicates TRBD1, and absent DNA this call remains unverified. Germline values: CDR1 LGHNA, CDR2 YNFKEQ. There are 15 residues in the CDR3. This CDR3 reads CASRHTGQGVHGYTF.

The chain is built from TRBV6-1 and TRBJ1-2. The CDR3 has 13 amino acids. CDR1 and CDR2 (germline): MNHNS, SASEGT. CDR3 amino acids: CASSAQINYGYTF.

V gene TRBV9 combines with J gene TRBJ2-7; the TCRdb D gene call, TRBD1, has no DNA to confirm it. Germline CDR1 and CDR2: SGDLS and YYNGEE. The CDR3 extends over 15 amino acids. The CDR3 protein is CASSATDTISEKQYF.

V and J are TRBV5-1 and TRBJ2-7; TCRdb reports TRBD2, a call that lacks DNA to check it against. This CDR3 spans 15 amino acids. CDR1 is SGHRS and CDR2 is YFSETQ in the germline V gene. CDR3 protein: CASSPTSGGSYEQYF.

The V gene is TRBV2, the J gene TRBJ2-7. The length of the CDR3 is 14 residues. Germline V lookup: CDR1 SNHLY, CDR2 FYNNEI. The CDR3 loop reads CASSEIQATYEQYF.

The genes are TRBV27 and TRBJ1-5. CDR1 and CDR2 from the germline V gene are MNHEY and SMNVEV (reference sequence). The CDR3 is 14 amino acids. CDR3 residues: CASSNSGNNQPQHF.

V and J are TRBV2 and TRBJ2-1; TCRdb gives TRBD1 as the D gene, but with no DNA this cannot be confirmed. This CDR3 region has 16 residues. Germline V gene sequence: CDR1 SNHLY, CDR2 FYNNEI. The chain's CDR3 is CASLGAEASSYNEQFF.

The V gene is TRBV6-6, the J gene TRBJ2-3; TCRdb outputs TRBD2, but without DNA this stays unchecked. The CDR3 consists of 12 residues. CDR1 is MNHNY and CDR2 is SVGAGI in the germline V gene (reference sequence). The CDR3 spells CASSWTSGDLYF.

The rearrangement joins TRBV25-1 to TRBJ2-3; TCRdb lists TRBD2, though no DNA is available to test this call. This CDR3 is 19 amino acids long. The germline V gene has CDR1 MGHDK and CDR2 SYGVNS. CDR3 residues: CACGASSGGAYRNTDTQYF.

This chain links TRBV12-3 or TRBV12-4 with TRBJ1-1. CDR3 length: 16 residues. CDR3: CASSPTFLIVSTEAFF.

The J gene is TRBJ1-2, the V gene TRBV4-2; TCRdb returns TRBD1, unconfirmable since there is no DNA. The CDR3 length is 14 residues. The germline V gene encodes CDR1 LGHNA and CDR2 YNFKEQ. CDR3 sequence reads: CASSQGTGAYGYTF.

The rearrangement joins TRBV4-2 to TRBJ2-3; without DNA, the TCRdb call of TRBD1 cannot be checked. The CDR3 runs 15 residues. Germline values: CDR1 LGHNA, CDR2 YNFKEQ. The CDR3 reads CASSPLASGTDTQYF.

The J gene is TRBJ2-3, the V gene TRBV7-2; TCRdb indicates TRBD2, and absent DNA this call remains unverified. The V gene's germline CDR1 is SGHTA and CDR2 FQGNSA. There are 14 residues in the CDR3. The CDR3 loop is CASSASEGTDTQYF.

The CDR3 spells CASSIGRRMDEQFF. This chain uses TRBV19 with TRBJ2-1. The germline CDR1 and CDR2 sequences are LNHDA and SQIVND (reference sequence). This CDR3 is built from 14 residues.

This chain connects TRBV4-2 to TRBJ1-5; as DNA is missing, the TRBD1 call by TCRdb cannot be tested. The CDR3 totals 18 residues. Per germline, CDR1 LGHNA and CDR2 YNFKEQ. This CDR3 is CASSQLPGQGISNQPQHF.